The rows below give T cell receptor beta chains drawn from one sample of a study of shared clonotypes between healthy human individuals. Assay: immunoSEQ multiplex PCR; the TCRdb copy retains only in-frame clones and omits some. The sample contains hundreds of thousands of clones, around 86% of which appear only once. The material sequenced was memory CD8+ T cells sorted from blood. The receptors come from a man aged 18 to 29 in good health. CDR3s include the opening cysteine and the closing phenylalanine or tryptophan. A D gene is named only where the DNA matches it firmly. A clone size is listed for some rows: how often the clone was seen (once, few, many), or a class if it is expanded.

D,size,V,J,DNA,CDR3
TRBD2,few,TRBV27,TRBJ2-7,TGTGCCAGCAGTCCCAATGGGGGGGTCTACGAGCAGTACTTC,CASSPNGGVYEQYF
-,-,TRBV27,TRBJ1-1,TGTGCCAGCAGTTTATACGGGGGCGCTGAAGCTTTCTTT,CASSLYGGAEAFF
TRBD1,-,TRBV6-5,TRBJ1-2,TGTGCCAGCAGTTACGACGGGACAGGGGCTCTTGGCTACACCTTC,CASSYDGTGALGYTF
-,-,TRBV6-5,TRBJ2-1,TGTGCCAGCAGCCCGGGGGATGAGCAGTTCTTC,CASSPGDEQFF
TRBD1,-,TRBV19,TRBJ1-1,TGTGCCAGTAGTAGGGACAGGACTGAAGCTTTCTTT,CASSRDRTEAFF
-,-,TRBV10-3,TRBJ2-7,TGTGCCATCAGTACAACCCCATCCCCAATTGGGGGCTCCTACGAGCAGTACTTC,CAISTTPSPIGGSYEQYF
-,-,TRBV5-1,TRBJ2-3,TGCGCCAGCAGCTATAGACTAAGCACAGATACGCAGTATTTT,CASSYRLSTDTQYF
TRBD2,-,TRBV5-1,TRBJ2-1,TGCGCCAGCACCCCTCGGACTAGCGACCACAATGAGCAGTTCTTC,CASTPRTSDHNEQFF
TRBD2,few,TRBV6-6,TRBJ2-3,TGTGCCAGCAACCTCAGCGGGGGGGCTGGAGATACGCAGTATTTT,CASNLSGGAGDTQYF
-,-,TRBV4-1,TRBJ2-7,TGCGCCAGCAGCCAATCGCAGCTCGGACTGCGCTACGAGCAGTACTTC,CASSQSQLGLRYEQYF
TRBD1,-,TRBV27,TRBJ2-7,TGTGCCAGCAGTTCCGGACAGGGTAGCGAGCAGTACTTC,CASSSGQGSEQYF
TRBD1,-,TRBV10-1,TRBJ1-6,TGCGCCAGCAGTGAGAACAGGGGGCTTGATTCACCCCTCCACTTT,CASSENRGLDSPLHF
-,-,TRBV7-8,TRBJ2-7,TGTGCCAGCAGCTTAGATTGGACCTTGTACTACGAGCAGTACTTC,CASSLDWTLYYEQYF
-,-,TRBV4-2,TRBJ1-2,TGTGCCAGCAGCCAAGTAGGCAGAAACTATGGCTACACCTTC,CASSQVGRNYGYTF
-,-,TRBV6-5,TRBJ2-7,TGTGCCAGCAGTTACTCGGAGGAACAACCTTACTACGAGCAGTACTTC,CASSYSEEQPYYEQYF
-,-,TRBV27,TRBJ2-7,TGTGCCAGCAGTCCTCAAAGGCCCTACGAGCAGTACTTC,CASSPQRPYEQYF
-,-,TRBV5-4,TRBJ2-1,TGTGCCAGCAGCTTGACGACCAATGAGCAGTTCTTC,CASSLTTNEQFF
TRBD1,-,TRBV7-8,TRBJ1-2,TGTGCCAGCAGCCACGGGACAGGGATTTCCTACTATGGCTACACCTTC,CASSHGTGISYYGYTF